The rows below give T cell receptor beta chains drawn from one sample of a study of blood T cells in healthy people across ages. TCRdb re-called the 5' RACE reads with MiXCR, one entry per CDR3 protein. The sample lists hundreds of thousands of distinct CDR3 sequences, roughly 34% occurring once. Source material: blood. These receptors all come from a man aged 18 to 35 in good health. The CDR3 runs from the conserved cysteine through the conserved F or W. Fields, in order: J gene, clone size, V gene, D gene, CDR3 DNA, CDR3 protein. D genes are given only for firm matches. Clone size is given for some rows only: seen once, a few or many times, or a class if the clone is expanded.

j_call: TRBJ2-5
clone_size: -
v_call: TRBV5-6
d_call: -
cdr3_nt: TGTGCCGGCAGCCCGGACAGCCAAGAGACCCAGTACTTC
cdr3_aa: CAGSPDSQETQYF

j_call: TRBJ2-7
clone_size: -
v_call: TRBV7-6
d_call: -
cdr3_nt: TGTGCCAGCAGCCCTAGTGAGCGTGGTTACGAGCAGTACTTC
cdr3_aa: CASSPSERGYEQYF

j_call: TRBJ2-7
clone_size: many
v_call: TRBV21-1
d_call: -
cdr3_nt: TGTGCCAGCAGCAAGGGACAGGGGTACCACGAGCAGTACTTC
cdr3_aa: CASSKGQGYHEQYF

j_call: TRBJ1-5
clone_size: -
v_call: TRBV20-1
d_call: -
cdr3_nt: TGCAGTGCTAGAGATTACTCCTTCTCAGGGGCGAATCAGCCCCAGCATTTT
cdr3_aa: CSARDYSFSGANQPQHF

j_call: TRBJ2-1
clone_size: few
v_call: TRBV2
d_call: TRBD1
cdr3_nt: TGTGCCAGCAGTTCAGGGGGCAGCGAGCAGTTCTTC
cdr3_aa: CASSSGGSEQFF

j_call: TRBJ1-2
clone_size: many
v_call: TRBV4-3
d_call: -
cdr3_nt: TGCGCCAGCAGCCAAGACAGGGGACCCTATGGCTACACCTTC
cdr3_aa: CASSQDRGPYGYTF

j_call: TRBJ2-7
clone_size: few
v_call: TRBV30
d_call: TRBD1
cdr3_nt: TGTGCCTGGAGTGTCTCGGGACAGAGCTCCTACGAGCAGTACTTC
cdr3_aa: CAWSVSGQSSYEQYF

j_call: TRBJ1-1
clone_size: -
v_call: TRBV24-1
d_call: -
cdr3_nt: TGTGCCACCAGTGACCCAGGGGTCTCTGAAGCTTTCTTT
cdr3_aa: CATSDPGVSEAFF

j_call: TRBJ2-3
clone_size: -
v_call: TRBV10-3
d_call: -
cdr3_nt: TGTGCCATCGGGCTCAATAGGGCTGGTCCAGATACGCAGTATTTT
cdr3_aa: CAIGLNRAGPDTQYF

j_call: TRBJ2-5
clone_size: -
v_call: TRBV4-3
d_call: -
cdr3_nt: TGCGCCAGCAGCCAACAAGGTGGCCAGCAAGAGACCCAGTACTTC
cdr3_aa: CASSQQGGQQETQYF

j_call: TRBJ1-2
clone_size: few
v_call: TRBV12-3/TRBV12-4
d_call: TRBD1
cdr3_nt: TGTGCCACCATTCTCGGGACAGTGAACTATGGCTACACCTTC
cdr3_aa: CATILGTVNYGYTF

j_call: TRBJ2-1
clone_size: many
v_call: TRBV4-2
d_call: -
cdr3_nt: TGTGCCAGCAGCCCCTTTCCGGACAATGAGCAGTTCTTC
cdr3_aa: CASSPFPDNEQFF

j_call: TRBJ1-5
clone_size: -
v_call: TRBV5-1
d_call: -
cdr3_nt: TGCGCCAGCAGCAAGGGGCCAACCGAAAGCAATCAGCCCCAGCATTTT
cdr3_aa: CASSKGPTESNQPQHF

j_call: TRBJ2-7
clone_size: -
v_call: TRBV11-2
d_call: -
cdr3_nt: TGTGCCAGCAGCTTAGCGGAACCTACCTACGAGCAGTACTTC
cdr3_aa: CASSLAEPTYEQYF

j_call: TRBJ2-2
clone_size: -
v_call: TRBV10-3
d_call: TRBD1
cdr3_nt: TGTGCCATCAGTGGGGACAGGGCTTCCAACACCGGGGAGCTGTTTTTT
cdr3_aa: CAISGDRASNTGELFF

j_call: TRBJ1-2
clone_size: few
v_call: TRBV9
d_call: -
cdr3_nt: TGTGCCAGTGCTGGCGTCCGCTATGGCTACACCTTC
cdr3_aa: CASAGVRYGYTF

j_call: TRBJ2-3
clone_size: few
v_call: TRBV9
d_call: TRBD2
cdr3_nt: TGTGCCAGCACAGTCCGGGGGGGCACGGATACGCAGTATTTT
cdr3_aa: CASTVRGGTDTQYF

j_call: TRBJ1-2
clone_size: many
v_call: TRBV2
d_call: -
cdr3_nt: TGTGCCAGCAGCGCTACCGGGACAAGATATGGCTACACCTTC
cdr3_aa: CASSATGTRYGYTF

j_call: TRBJ2-7
clone_size: -
v_call: TRBV6-1
d_call: TRBD2
cdr3_nt: TGTGCCAGTCAGGGCAAAACTAGCGGGGGGGCAAGGGGTAATGAGCAGTACTTC
cdr3_aa: CASQGKTSGGARGNEQYF

j_call: TRBJ1-2
clone_size: -
v_call: TRBV2
d_call: -
cdr3_nt: TGTGCCAGCACCGGCGGAGTACCTAACTACTATGGCTACACCTTC
cdr3_aa: CASTGGVPNYYGYTF

j_call: TRBJ1-2
clone_size: few
v_call: TRBV19
d_call: -
cdr3_nt: TGTGCCAGTAGTCCGCGGTTGCACTTGGGCTACACCTTC
cdr3_aa: CASSPRLHLGYTF

j_call: TRBJ1-5
clone_size: few
v_call: TRBV28
d_call: -
cdr3_nt: TGTGCCACTAGGACAGCCTTTTATAGCAATCAGCCCCAGCATTTT
cdr3_aa: CATRTAFYSNQPQHF

j_call: TRBJ1-5
clone_size: -
v_call: TRBV20-1
d_call: -
cdr3_nt: TGCAGTGCTAGAAAAGCTTCCCAGCCCCAGCATTTT
cdr3_aa: CSARKASQPQHF

j_call: TRBJ2-7
clone_size: few
v_call: TRBV12-3/TRBV12-4
d_call: -
cdr3_nt: TGTGCCAGCAGCCTAACGGCGAGCTCCTACGAGCAGTACTTC
cdr3_aa: CASSLTASSYEQYF

j_call: TRBJ1-4
clone_size: -
v_call: TRBV21-1
d_call: -
cdr3_nt: TGTGCCAGCACCAAGCGGACAGACAACATAACTAATGAAAAACTGTTTTTT
cdr3_aa: CASTKRTDNITNEKLFF

j_call: TRBJ2-7
clone_size: -
v_call: TRBV4-3
d_call: -
cdr3_nt: TGCGCCAGCAGCCAAGATTGGACTGCCACCTACAATGAGCAGTACTTC
cdr3_aa: CASSQDWTATYNEQYF

j_call: TRBJ1-2
clone_size: -
v_call: TRBV6-5
d_call: -
cdr3_nt: TGTGCCAGCAGTTACTCGATCTCCCCCCGAGGCCGGAATAACTATGGCTACACCTTC
cdr3_aa: CASSYSISPRGRNNYGYTF

j_call: TRBJ2-7
clone_size: -
v_call: TRBV20-1
d_call: -
cdr3_nt: TGCAGTGCTAGGACGGTGGGGGACTACGAGCAGTACTTC
cdr3_aa: CSARTVGDYEQYF

j_call: TRBJ1-6
clone_size: few
v_call: TRBV25-1
d_call: -
cdr3_nt: TGTGCCAGCAGTGATATACAGCTTTCACCCCCCCACTTT
cdr3_aa: CASSDIQLSPPHF

j_call: TRBJ1-5
clone_size: -
v_call: TRBV7-2
d_call: -
cdr3_nt: TGTGCCAGCAGCCCGGCGGACAGTAGCAATCAGCCCCAGCATTTT
cdr3_aa: CASSPADSSNQPQHF

j_call: TRBJ1-4
clone_size: few
v_call: TRBV4-3
d_call: -
cdr3_nt: TGCGCCAGCAGCCAAGAAGTTGGAGAAGGGGCAAATGAAAAACTGTTTTTT
cdr3_aa: CASSQEVGEGANEKLFF

j_call: TRBJ1-1
clone_size: -
v_call: TRBV29-1
d_call: TRBD1
cdr3_nt: TGCAGCGTTGGACAGGGGGTTTGGGCTGAAGCTTTCTTT
cdr3_aa: CSVGQGVWAEAFF

j_call: TRBJ2-3
clone_size: -
v_call: TRBV4-1
d_call: TRBD2
cdr3_nt: TGCGCCAGCAGCCGGAGACTAGCGGGGGACACAGATACGCAGTATTTT
cdr3_aa: CASSRRLAGDTDTQYF

j_call: TRBJ2-7
clone_size: many
v_call: TRBV4-2
d_call: -
cdr3_nt: TGTGCCAGCAGCCTTCAGAGAGAAAATTCCTACGAGCAGTACTTC
cdr3_aa: CASSLQRENSYEQYF

j_call: TRBJ1-1
clone_size: -
v_call: TRBV2
d_call: -
cdr3_nt: TGTGCCAGCAGTGGAGAATCGAACACTGAAGCTTTCTTT
cdr3_aa: CASSGESNTEAFF

j_call: TRBJ2-1
clone_size: few
v_call: TRBV6-5
d_call: -
cdr3_nt: TGTGCCAGCCGACCTATTGGGGGATCAGACAATGAGCAGTTCTTC
cdr3_aa: CASRPIGGSDNEQFF

j_call: TRBJ2-1
clone_size: -
v_call: TRBV20-1
d_call: -
cdr3_nt: TGCAGTGCCAGTACTACTTACTTATACAATGAGCAGTTCTTC
cdr3_aa: CSASTTYLYNEQFF